The entry below describes one TCR beta chain. These data come from a study of T cell changes during pregnancy in multiple sclerosis. Germline CDR1 reads SNHLY; CDR2 reads FYNNEI. The CDR3 has 17 amino acids. Trimming took 4 bases from V and 1 from J; bases not matched to a gene: 12. Assay: immunoSEQ multiplex PCR; the TCRdb copy retains only in-frame clones and omits some. Altogether roughly 26,000 clones are present, 89% being singletons, with the ten largest covering around 16%. The sequenced sample was CD8+ T cells from peripheral blood mononuclear cells, obtained in the second trimester of pregnancy. This TCR was sampled from a female donor with multiple sclerosis, enrolled in a pregnancy study. The chain has TRBV2 and TRBJ1-1, with 7 bases matching TRBD1. CDR3 region: CASSVDRAIDWNTEAFF. CDR3 DNA sequence: TGTGCCAGCAGTGTTGACAGGGCGATAGACTGGAACACTGAAGCTTTCTTT.